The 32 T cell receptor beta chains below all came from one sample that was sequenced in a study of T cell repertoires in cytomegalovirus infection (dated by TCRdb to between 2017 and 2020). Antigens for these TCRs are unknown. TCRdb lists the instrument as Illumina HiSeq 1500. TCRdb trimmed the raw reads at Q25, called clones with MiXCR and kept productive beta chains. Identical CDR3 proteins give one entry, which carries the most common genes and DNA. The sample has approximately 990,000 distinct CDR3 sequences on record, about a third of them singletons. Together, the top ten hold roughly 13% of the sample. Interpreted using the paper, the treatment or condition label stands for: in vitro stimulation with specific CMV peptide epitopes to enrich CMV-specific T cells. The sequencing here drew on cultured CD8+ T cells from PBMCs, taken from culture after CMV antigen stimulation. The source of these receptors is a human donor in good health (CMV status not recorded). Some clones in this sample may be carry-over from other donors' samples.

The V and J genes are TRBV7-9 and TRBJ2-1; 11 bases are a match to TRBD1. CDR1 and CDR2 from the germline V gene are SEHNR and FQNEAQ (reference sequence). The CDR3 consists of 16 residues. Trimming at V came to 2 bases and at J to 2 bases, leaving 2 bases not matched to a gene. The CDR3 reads CASSLQGQGAYNEQFF. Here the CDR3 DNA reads TGTGCCAGCAGCTTACAGGGACAGGGGGCCTACAATGAGCAGTTCTTC.

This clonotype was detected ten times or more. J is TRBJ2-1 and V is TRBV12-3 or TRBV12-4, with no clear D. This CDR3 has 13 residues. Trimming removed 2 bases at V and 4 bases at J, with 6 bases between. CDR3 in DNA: TGTGCCAGCAGTTTAATGGGGTACAATGAGCAGTTCTTC. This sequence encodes CASSLMGYNEQFF.

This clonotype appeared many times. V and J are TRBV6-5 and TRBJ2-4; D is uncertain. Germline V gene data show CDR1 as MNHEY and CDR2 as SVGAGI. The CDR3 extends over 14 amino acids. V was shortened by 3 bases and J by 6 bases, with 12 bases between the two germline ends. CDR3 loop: CASSYRPGSNIQYF. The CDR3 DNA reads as TGTGCCAGCAGTTATAGACCTGGATCAAACATTCAGTACTTC.

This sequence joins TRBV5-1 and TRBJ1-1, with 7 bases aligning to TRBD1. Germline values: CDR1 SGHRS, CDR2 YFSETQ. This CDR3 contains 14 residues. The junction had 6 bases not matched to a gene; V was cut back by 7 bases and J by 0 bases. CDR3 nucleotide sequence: TGCGCCAGCTCAACCGGGACAGTGAACACTGAAGCTTTCTTT. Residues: CASSTGTVNTEAFF.

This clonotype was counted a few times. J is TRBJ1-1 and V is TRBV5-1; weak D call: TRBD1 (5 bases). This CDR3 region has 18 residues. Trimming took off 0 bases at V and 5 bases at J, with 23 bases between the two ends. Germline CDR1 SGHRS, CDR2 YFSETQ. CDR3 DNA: TGCGCCAGCAGCTTGGGTCCTCACCTCCCCGGGGCAGCAACTGAAGCTTTCTTT. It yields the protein CASSLGPHLPGAATEAFF.

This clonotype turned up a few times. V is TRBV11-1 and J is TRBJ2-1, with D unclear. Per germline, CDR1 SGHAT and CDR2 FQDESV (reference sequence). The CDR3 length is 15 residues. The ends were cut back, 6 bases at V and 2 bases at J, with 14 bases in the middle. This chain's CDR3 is CASRKTSAPYNEQFF. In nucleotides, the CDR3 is TGTGCCAGCAGAAAGACGAGCGCGCCCTACAATGAGCAGTTCTTC. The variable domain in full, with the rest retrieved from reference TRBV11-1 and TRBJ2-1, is EAEVAQSPRYKITEKSQAVAFWCDPISGHATLYWYRQILGQGPELLVQFQDESVVDDSQLPKDRFSAERLKGVDSTLKIQPAELGDSAMYLCASRKTSAPYNEQFFGPGTRLTVL.

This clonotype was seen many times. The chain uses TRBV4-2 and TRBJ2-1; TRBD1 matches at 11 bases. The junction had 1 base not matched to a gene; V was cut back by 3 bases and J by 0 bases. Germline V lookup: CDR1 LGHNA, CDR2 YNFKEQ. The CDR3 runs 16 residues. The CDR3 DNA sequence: TGTGCCAGCAGCCAGGGGACAGGGGGCTCCTACAATGAGCAGTTCTTC. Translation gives CASSQGTGGSYNEQFF.

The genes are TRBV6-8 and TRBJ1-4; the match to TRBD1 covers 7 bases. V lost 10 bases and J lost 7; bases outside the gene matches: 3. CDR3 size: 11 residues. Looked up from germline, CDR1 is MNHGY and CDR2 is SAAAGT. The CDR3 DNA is TGTGCCACAGGGACAGTTGAAAAACTGTTTTTT. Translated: CATGTVEKLFF.

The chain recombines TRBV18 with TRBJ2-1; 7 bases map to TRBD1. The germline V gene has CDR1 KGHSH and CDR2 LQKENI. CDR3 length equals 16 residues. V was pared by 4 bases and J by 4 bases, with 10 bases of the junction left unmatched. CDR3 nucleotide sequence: TGTGCCAGCTCACGCACTGAAGGGGGCCAATACAATGAGCAGTTCTTC. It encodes CASSRTEGGQYNEQFF.

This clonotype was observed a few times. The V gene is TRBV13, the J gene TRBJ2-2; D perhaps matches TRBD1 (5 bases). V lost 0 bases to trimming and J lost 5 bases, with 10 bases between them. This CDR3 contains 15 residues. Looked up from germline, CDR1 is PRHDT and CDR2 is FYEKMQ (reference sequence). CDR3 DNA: TGTGCCAGCAGCTTAGGGCAGGGATGGACCGGGGAGCTGTTTTTT. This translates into CASSLGQGWTGELFF.

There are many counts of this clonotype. CDR3 in amino acids: CASSLYRGPHGELFF. For the CDR3, the DNA is TGTGCCAGCAGCTTATACCGGGGGCCCCACGGGGAGCTGTTTTTT. V usage is TRBV7-8 and J usage is TRBJ2-2; D assignment may be TRBD1 or TRBD2 (6 bases each). CDR1 and CDR2 from the germline V gene are SGHVS and FQNEAQ. V was trimmed by 2 bases and J by 7 bases, leaving 14 bases between them. CDR3 length equals 15 residues.

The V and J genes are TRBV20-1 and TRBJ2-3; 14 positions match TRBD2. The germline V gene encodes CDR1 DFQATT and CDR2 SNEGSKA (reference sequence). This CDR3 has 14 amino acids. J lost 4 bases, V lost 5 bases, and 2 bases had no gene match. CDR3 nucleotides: TGCAGTGCTGGGGGACTAGCGGGGGCAGATACGCAGTATTTT. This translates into CSAGGLAGADTQYF.

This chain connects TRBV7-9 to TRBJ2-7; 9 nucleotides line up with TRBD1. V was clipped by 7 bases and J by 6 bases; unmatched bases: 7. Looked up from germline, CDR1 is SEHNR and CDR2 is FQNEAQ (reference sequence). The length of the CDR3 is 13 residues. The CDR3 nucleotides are TGTGCCAGCATCTCCCGGGACAGGGCCGAGCAGTACTTC. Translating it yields CASISRDRAEQYF.

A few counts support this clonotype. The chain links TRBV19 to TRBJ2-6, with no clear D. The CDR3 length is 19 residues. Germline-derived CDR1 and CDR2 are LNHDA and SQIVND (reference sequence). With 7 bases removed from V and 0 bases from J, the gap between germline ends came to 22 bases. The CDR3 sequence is CASTSIVRKDLSGANVLTF. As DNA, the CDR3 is TGTGCCAGTACCTCTATCGTAAGGAAGGACCTCTCTGGGGCCAACGTCCTGACTTTC.

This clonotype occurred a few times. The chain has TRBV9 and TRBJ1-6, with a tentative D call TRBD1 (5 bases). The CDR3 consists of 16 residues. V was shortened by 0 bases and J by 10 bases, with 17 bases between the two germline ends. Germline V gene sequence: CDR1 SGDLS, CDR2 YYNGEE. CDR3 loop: CASSVGASGGASPLHF. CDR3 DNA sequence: TGTGCCAGCAGCGTAGGGGCGTCGGGTGGGGCGTCACCCCTCCACTTT.

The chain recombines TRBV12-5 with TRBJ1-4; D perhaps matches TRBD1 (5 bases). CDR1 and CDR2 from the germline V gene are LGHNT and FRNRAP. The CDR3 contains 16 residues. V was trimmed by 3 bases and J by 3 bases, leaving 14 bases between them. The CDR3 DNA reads TGTGCTAGTGGTTTTAGACCCGGGACGGCTAATGAAAAACTGTTTTTT. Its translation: CASGFRPGTANEKLFF.

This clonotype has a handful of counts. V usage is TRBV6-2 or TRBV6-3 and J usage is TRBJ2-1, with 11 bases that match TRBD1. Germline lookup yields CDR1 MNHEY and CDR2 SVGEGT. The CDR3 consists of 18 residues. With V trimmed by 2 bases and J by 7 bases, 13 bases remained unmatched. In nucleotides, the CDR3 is TGTGCCAGCAGTTACCGTGTACCGGGACAGGGGGAGCTGAATGAGCAGTTCTTC. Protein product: CASSYRVPGQGELNEQFF.

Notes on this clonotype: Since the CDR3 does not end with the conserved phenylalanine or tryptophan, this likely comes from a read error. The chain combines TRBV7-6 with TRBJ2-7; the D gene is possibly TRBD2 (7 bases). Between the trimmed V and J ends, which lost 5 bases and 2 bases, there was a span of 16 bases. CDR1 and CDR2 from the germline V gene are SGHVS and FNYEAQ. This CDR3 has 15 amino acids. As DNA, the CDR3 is TGTGCCAGCAGCATCCTGGGGGGGCAGGCCTACGAGCAGTACCTC. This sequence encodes CASSILGGQAYEQYL.

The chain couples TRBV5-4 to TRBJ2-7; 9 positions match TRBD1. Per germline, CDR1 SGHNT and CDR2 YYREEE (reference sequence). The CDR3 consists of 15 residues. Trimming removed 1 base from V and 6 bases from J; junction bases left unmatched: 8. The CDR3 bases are TGTGCCAGCAGCTTGAGTGGGACAGGGTTTTCCGAGCAGTACTTC. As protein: CASSLSGTGFSEQYF.

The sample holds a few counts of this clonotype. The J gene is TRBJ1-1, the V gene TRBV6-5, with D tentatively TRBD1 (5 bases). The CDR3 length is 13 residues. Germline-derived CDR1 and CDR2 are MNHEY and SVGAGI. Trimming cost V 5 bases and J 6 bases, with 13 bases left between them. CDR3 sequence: CASSLGLRSEAFF. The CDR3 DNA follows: TGTGCCAGCAGTCTGGGACTCCGCTCTGAAGCTTTCTTT.

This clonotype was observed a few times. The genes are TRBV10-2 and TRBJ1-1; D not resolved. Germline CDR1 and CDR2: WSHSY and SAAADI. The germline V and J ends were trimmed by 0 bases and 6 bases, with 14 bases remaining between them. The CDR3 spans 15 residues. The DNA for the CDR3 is TGCGCCAGCAGTGAGTCGACTCGAGCCGTACCTGAAGCTTTCTTT. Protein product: CASSESTRAVPEAFF.

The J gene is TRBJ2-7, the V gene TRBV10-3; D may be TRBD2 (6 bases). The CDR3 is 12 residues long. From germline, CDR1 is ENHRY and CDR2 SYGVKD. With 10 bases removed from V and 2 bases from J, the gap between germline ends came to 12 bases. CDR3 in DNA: TGTGCCACCCTAGCGACAGCCTACGAGCAGTACTTC. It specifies CATLATAYEQYF.

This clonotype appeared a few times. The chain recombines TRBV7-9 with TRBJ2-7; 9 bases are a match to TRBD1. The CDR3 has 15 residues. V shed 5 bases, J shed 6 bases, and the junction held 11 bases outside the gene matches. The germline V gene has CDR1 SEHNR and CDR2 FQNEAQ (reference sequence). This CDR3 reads CASSMPGQGRSEQYV. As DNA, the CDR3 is TGTGCCAGCAGCATGCCGGGACAGGGAAGGTCCGAGCAGTACGTC.

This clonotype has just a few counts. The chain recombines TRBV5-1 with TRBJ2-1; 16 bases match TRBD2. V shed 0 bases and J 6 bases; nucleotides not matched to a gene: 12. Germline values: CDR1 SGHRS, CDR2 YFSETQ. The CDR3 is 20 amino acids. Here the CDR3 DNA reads TGCGCCAGCAGCTTGGCCGGGACTAGCGGGGGGGCCCGCATTGGCAATGAGCAGTTCTTC. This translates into CASSLAGTSGGARIGNEQFF.

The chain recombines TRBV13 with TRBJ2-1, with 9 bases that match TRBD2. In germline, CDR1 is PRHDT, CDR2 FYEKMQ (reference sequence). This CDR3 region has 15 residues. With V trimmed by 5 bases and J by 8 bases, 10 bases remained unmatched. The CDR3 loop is CASSIAGGGAYEQFF. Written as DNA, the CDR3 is TGTGCCAGCAGCATCGCGGGCGGGGGGGCATATGAGCAGTTCTTC.

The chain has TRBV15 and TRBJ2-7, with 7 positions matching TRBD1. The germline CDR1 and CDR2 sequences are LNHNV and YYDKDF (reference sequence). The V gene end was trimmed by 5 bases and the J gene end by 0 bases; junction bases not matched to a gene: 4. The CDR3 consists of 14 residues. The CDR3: CATSEDRVSYEQYF. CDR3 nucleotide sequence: TGTGCCACCAGCGAAGACAGGGTCTCCTACGAGCAGTACTTC.

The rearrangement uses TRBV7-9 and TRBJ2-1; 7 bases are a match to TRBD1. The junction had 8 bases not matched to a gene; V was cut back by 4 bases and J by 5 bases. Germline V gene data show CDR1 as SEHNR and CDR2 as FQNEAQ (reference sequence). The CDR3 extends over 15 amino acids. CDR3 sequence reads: CASSSLRGQHNEQFF. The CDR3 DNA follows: TGTGCCAGCAGCTCACTCAGGGGACAGCACAATGAGCAGTTCTTC.

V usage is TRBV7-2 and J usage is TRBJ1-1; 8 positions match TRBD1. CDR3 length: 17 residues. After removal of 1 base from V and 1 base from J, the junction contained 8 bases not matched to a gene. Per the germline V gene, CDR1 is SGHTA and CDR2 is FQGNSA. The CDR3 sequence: CASSLGGQGAQNTEAFF. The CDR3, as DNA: TGTGCCAGCAGCTTAGGAGGGCAGGGGGCCCAGAACACTGAAGCTTTCTTT.

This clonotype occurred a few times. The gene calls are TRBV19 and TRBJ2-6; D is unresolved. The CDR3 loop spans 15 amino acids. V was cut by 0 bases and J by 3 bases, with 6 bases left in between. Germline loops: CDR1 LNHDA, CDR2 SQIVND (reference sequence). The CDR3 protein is CASSIEGNGANVLTF. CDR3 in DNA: TGTGCCAGTAGTATAGAAGGGAATGGGGCCAACGTCCTGACTTTC.

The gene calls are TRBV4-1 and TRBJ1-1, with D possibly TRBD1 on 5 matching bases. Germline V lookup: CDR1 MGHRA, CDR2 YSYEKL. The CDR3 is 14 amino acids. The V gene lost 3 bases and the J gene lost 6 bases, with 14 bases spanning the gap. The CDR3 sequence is CASSHAGLGAEAFF. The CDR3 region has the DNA TGCGCCAGCAGCCATGCCGGGTTGGGGGCTGAAGCTTTCTTT.

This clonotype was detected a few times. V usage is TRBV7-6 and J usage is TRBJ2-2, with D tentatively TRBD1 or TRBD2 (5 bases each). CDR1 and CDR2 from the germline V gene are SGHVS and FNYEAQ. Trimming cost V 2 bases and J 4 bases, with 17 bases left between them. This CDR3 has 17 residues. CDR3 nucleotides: TGTGCCAGCAGCTTACCCGGGGCAGCCCCTGGCACCGGGGAGCTGTTTTTT. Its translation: CASSLPGAAPGTGELFF.

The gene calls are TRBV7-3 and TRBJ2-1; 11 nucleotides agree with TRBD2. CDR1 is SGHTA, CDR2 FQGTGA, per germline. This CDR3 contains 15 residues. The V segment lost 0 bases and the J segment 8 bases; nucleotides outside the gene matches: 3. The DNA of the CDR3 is TGTGCCAGCAGCTTAACGGTACTAGCGGGGGATGAGCAGTTCTTC. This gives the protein CASSLTVLAGDEQFF. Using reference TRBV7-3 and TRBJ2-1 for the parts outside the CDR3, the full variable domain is GAGVSQTPSNKVTEKGKYVELRCDPISGHTALYWYRQSLGQGPEFLIYFQGTGAADDSGLPNDRFFAVRPEGSVSTLKIQRTERGDSAVYLCASSLTVLAGDEQFFGPGTRLTVL.